These 20 T cell receptor beta chains were all obtained from the same sample, sequenced in a study of T cell responses to AZD1222 COVID-19 vaccine. Generated by immunoSEQ multiplex PCR, the TCRdb table keeps only in-frame clones and is missing some. Of around 200,000 clones in the sample, approximately 94% were seen once. The sample here was peripheral blood, taken 28 days after the second AZD1222 dose. The receptors originated from an adult who received the AZD1222 COVID-19 vaccine.

The chain uses TRBV19 and TRBJ1-5; D gene unclear. Trimming removed 1 base at V and 8 bases at J, with 9 bases between. This CDR3 region has 13 residues. Germline values: CDR1 LNHDA, CDR2 SQIVND (reference sequence). CDR3 residues: CASSIGIFEPQHF. DNA of the CDR3: TGTGCCAGTAGTATAGGGATCTTTGAGCCCCAGCATTTT.

The chain employs TRBV6-6 and TRBJ2-7, with D perhaps matching TRBD2 (5 bases). The CDR3 is 13 residues long. CDR1 and CDR2 (germline): MNHNY, SVGAGI (reference sequence). Between the trimmed V and J ends, which lost 6 bases and 2 bases, there was a span of 11 bases. The CDR3 spells CASSPRGPYEQYF. The CDR3 DNA follows: TGTGCCAGCAGCCCCCGGGGTCCCTACGAGCAGTACTTC.

The chain links TRBV19 to TRBJ2-7; 14 bases are shared with TRBD2. Germline V lookup: CDR1 LNHDA, CDR2 SQIVND (reference sequence). After removal of 6 bases from V and 7 bases from J, the junction contained 11 bases not matched to a gene. The CDR3 spans 16 residues. Here the CDR3 DNA reads TGTGCCAGTAGGGGTTGGACTAGCGGGAGGAATTCTGAGCAGTACTTC. It codes for CASRGWTSGRNSEQYF.

A few counts support this clone. This CDR3 is also generated by other DNA sequences in the sample. The chain carries TRBV5-1 and TRBJ2-2; TRBD1 matches at 7 bases. The CDR3 consists of 15 residues. The germline CDR1 and CDR2 sequences are SGHRS and YFSETQ. V trimming: 1 base; J trimming: 5 bases; junction bases outside the gene matches: 5. For the CDR3, the DNA is TGCGCCAGCAGCTTGACAGGGGAGTGGACCGGGGAGCTGTTTTTT. Translation: CASSLTGEWTGELFF.

The chain recombines TRBV6-2 or TRBV6-3 with TRBJ1-2; tentative D call: TRBD1 (5 bases). Trimming shortened V by 0 bases and J by 4 bases, and 12 bases separated the two germline ends. From germline, CDR1 is MNHEY and CDR2 SVGEGT. This CDR3 is built from 15 residues. CDR3 in DNA: TGTGCCAGCAGTTACTCGCCAGGGAGATTCTATGGCTACACCTTC. It translates to CASSYSPGRFYGYTF.

The CDR3 DNA is TGTGCCAGCAGTTCCCCCGGACAGACAGATACGCAGTATTTT. Translation: CASSSPGQTDTQYF. The chain has TRBV27 and TRBJ2-3; perhaps TRBD1 as D (6 bases). The V gene's germline CDR1 is MNHEY and CDR2 SMNVEV (reference sequence). The CDR3 has 14 residues. Trimming took off 4 bases at V and 3 bases at J, with 11 bases between the two ends.

This clone has only a few counts. V and J are TRBV7-9 and TRBJ1-6; 11 nucleotides match TRBD1. Per the germline V gene, CDR1 is SEHNR and CDR2 is FQNEAQ (reference sequence). The CDR3 loop spans 16 amino acids. After removal of 1 base from V and 7 bases from J, the junction contained 3 bases not matched to a gene. The CDR3 nucleotides are TGTGCCAGCAGCTTAGACGGACAGGGGGCGAATTCACCCCTCCACTTT. This codes for CASSLDGQGANSPLHF.

The rearrangement joins TRBV18 to TRBJ1-1, with no clear D. V lost 2 bases and J 1 base, leaving 5 bases between the germline ends. CDR3 length equals 13 residues. Germline-derived CDR1 and CDR2 are KGHSH and LQKENI. CDR3 DNA: TGTGCCAGCTCACCATTTGAGAACACTGAAGCTTTCTTT. As protein: CASSPFENTEAFF.

This chain links TRBV2 with TRBJ2-1; 7 bases align to TRBD2. The CDR3 has 12 amino acids. V dropped 8 bases and J dropped 6; count of bases not matched to a gene: 4. CDR1 and CDR2 from the germline V gene are SNHLY and FYNNEI. CDR3 residues: CASRGVINEQFF. The CDR3 nucleotides are TGTGCCAGCCGGGGGGTCATCAATGAGCAGTTCTTC. Combining the CDR3 with reference TRBV2 and TRBJ2-1 gives the whole variable domain EPEVTQTPSHQVTQMGQEVILRCVPISNHLYFYWYRQILGQKVEFLVSFYNNEISEKSEIFDDQFSVERPDGSNFTLKIRSTKLEDSAMYFCASRGVINEQFFGPGTRLTVL.

The rearrangement uses TRBV6-4 and TRBJ1-2, with TRBD1 identical over 8 bases. This CDR3 comprises 16 residues. Germline V gene data show CDR1 as MRHNA and CDR2 as SNTAGT. J gave up 8 bases and V 0 bases, and 11 bases lay outside the gene matches. CDR3: CASSDSVSQGEGGYTF. The CDR3 bases are TGTGCCAGCAGTGACTCGGTATCACAGGGGGAAGGAGGCTACACCTTC.

V usage is TRBV5-4 and J usage is TRBJ2-1; 11 bases line up with TRBD2. CDR3 length: 15 residues. The germline gives CDR1 SGHNT, CDR2 YYREEE (reference sequence). V shed 3 bases, J shed 5 bases, and the junction held 4 bases outside the gene matches. The CDR3 coding sequence is TGTGCCAGCAGCTCGGGACTAGCGGTGAACAATGAGCAGTTCTTC. This gives the protein CASSSGLAVNNEQFF.

This clone was seen a few times. The chain has TRBV7-9 and TRBJ1-2; D uncertain. Per the germline V gene, CDR1 is SEHNR and CDR2 is FQNEAQ (reference sequence). CDR3 length: 16 residues. With 2 bases removed from V and 0 bases from J, the gap between germline ends came to 13 bases. In nucleotides, the CDR3 is TGTGCCAGCAGCTTAATGTCCGGGGATGCTAACTATGGCTACACCTTC. It codes for CASSLMSGDANYGYTF.

The V gene is TRBV7-2, the J gene TRBJ2-2; the D gene is possibly TRBD1 (5 bases). This CDR3 spans 17 amino acids. Germline CDR1 is SGHTA and CDR2 is FQGNSA. The ends were cut back, 1 base at V and 5 bases at J, with 17 bases in the middle. For the CDR3, the DNA is TGTGCCAGCAGCTTAGAAGGGGTAGCTGCTGGGACCGGGGAGCTGTTTTTT. It encodes CASSLEGVAAGTGELFF. Full variable domain (remainder filled in from reference TRBV7-2 and TRBJ2-2): GAGVSQSPSNKVTEKGKDVELRCDPISGHTALYWYRQSLGQGLEFLIYFQGNSAPDKSGLPSDRFSAERTGGSVSTLTIQRTQQEDSAVYLCASSLEGVAAGTGELFFGEGSRLTVL.

The chain employs TRBV19 and TRBJ1-5; no definite D call. CDR3 length equals 16 residues. V dropped 6 bases and J dropped 2 bases, with 17 bases sitting between them. Germline V gives CDR1 LNHDA, CDR2 SQIVND (reference sequence). The CDR3 spells CASRIMGGEGNQPQHF. The CDR3, as DNA: TGTGCCAGTAGGATAATGGGCGGGGAGGGCAATCAGCCCCAGCATTTT.

In nucleotides, the CDR3 is TGTGCCAGCAGCCAGATTGGCAATCAGCCCCAGCATTTT. It is translated as CASSQIGNQPQHF. The chain recombines TRBV21-1 with TRBJ1-5; no DNA check was done on the table's D call, TRBD1. TRBV21-1 is reported as a pseudogene. CDR3 length equals 13 residues.

The chain links TRBV6-6 to TRBJ2-3; tentatively, D is TRBD1 or TRBD2 (5 bases each). The ends were cut back, 8 bases at V and 2 bases at J, with 11 bases in the middle. This CDR3 has 13 residues. CDR1 MNHNY and CDR2 SVGAGI come from the germline V gene (reference sequence). The CDR3 loop reads CASGRGLTDTQYF. CDR3 coding DNA: TGTGCCAGCGGTCGGGGCCTCACAGATACGCAGTATTTT.

V usage is TRBV19 and J usage is TRBJ1-2; D is unclear. V shed 3 bases and J shed 4 bases, with 9 bases lying between them. The length of the CDR3 is 13 residues. Germline CDR1 reads LNHDA; CDR2 reads SQIVND (reference sequence). The CDR3 coding sequence is TGTGCCAGTAGTATGATACCAGCCTATGGCTACACCTTC. Its protein product is CASSMIPAYGYTF.

The rearrangement joins TRBV11-3 to TRBJ2-6; D is unclear. The CDR3 is 15 amino acids. Trimming removed 5 bases from V and 0 bases from J, with 8 bases in between. CDR1 is SGHNT and CDR2 is YENEEA in the germline V gene. In DNA form, the CDR3 reads TGTGCCAGCAGCCTGGGGTTCTCTGGGGCCAACGTCCTGACTTTC. Encoded protein: CASSLGFSGANVLTF.

The chain joins TRBV6-1 to TRBJ1-1, with D uncertain. V was shortened by 3 bases and J by 5 bases, with 13 bases between the two germline ends. The CDR3 extends over 14 amino acids. Germline V CDR1 and CDR2: MNHNS, SASEGT. CDR3 coding DNA: TGTGCCAGCAGTGAGCCAGGACTTTTGACTGAAGCTTTCTTT. Translating it yields CASSEPGLLTEAFF.

This clone occurred once. J is TRBJ2-2 and V is TRBV6-2 or TRBV6-3; D ambiguous. The germline V gene has CDR1 MNHEY and CDR2 SVGEGT. The CDR3 runs 15 residues. Trimming left V 2 bases short and J 0 bases short, with 7 bases between. DNA for the CDR3: TGTGCCAGCAGTTACCTGCAGACGAACACCGGGGAGCTGTTTTTT. Protein product: CASSYLQTNTGELFF.